One sample yielded the 30 T cell receptor beta chains listed below, sequenced in a study of shared clonotypes between healthy human individuals. Some clones are missing from TCRdb's copy, which holds only in-frame ones; the method was immunoSEQ multiplex PCR. The sample lists under 1 million clones, more than 85% occurring once. CD45RO-negative, CCR7-positively selected cells formed the naive CD8 fraction, excluding terminally differentiated effector memory CD45RA+ cells. Sample: naive CD8+ T cells sorted from blood. These TCRs come from a man aged 30 to 45 in good health.

This chain connects TRBV7-9 to TRBJ1-2; possible D gene TRBD1, 6 bases. Trimming removed 0 bases from V and 4 bases from J, with 9 bases in between. In germline, CDR1 is SEHNR, CDR2 FQNEAQ (reference sequence). The CDR3 sequence is 14 residues long. In DNA form, the CDR3 reads TGTGCCAGCAGCTTAGCCGGGACATTCTATGGCTACACCTTC. This translates into CASSLAGTFYGYTF. Drawing the rest from reference TRBV7-9 and TRBJ1-2, the complete variable domain is DTGVSQNPRHKITKRGQNVTFRCDPISEHNRLYWYRQTLGQGPEFLTYFQNEAQLEKSRLLSDRFSAERPKGSFSTLEIQRTEQGDSAMYLCASSLAGTFYGYTFGSGTRLTVV.

V and J are TRBV29-1 and TRBJ1-3; D remains unclear. Per germline, CDR1 SQVTM and CDR2 ANQGSEA. This CDR3 region has 13 residues. The V end was cut by 4 bases, the J end by 2 bases, with 9 bases between. CDR3 in amino acids: CSVGTDTGNTIYF. Here the CDR3 DNA reads TGCAGCGTTGGAACGGATACTGGAAACACCATATATTTT.

J is TRBJ1-4 and V is TRBV9, with D perhaps TRBD1 (5 bases). This CDR3 has 17 residues. Trimming removed 0 bases at V and 0 bases at J, with 12 bases between. Germline CDR1 SGDLS, CDR2 YYNGEE. CDR3 coding DNA: TGTGCCAGCAGCGTAGAGTTAGGGGATGCAACTAATGAAAAACTGTTTTTT. This codes for CASSVELGDATNEKLFF.

Only one count was recorded for this clone. V and J are TRBV27 and TRBJ1-2; TRBD1 matches 7 bases. The germline V gene has CDR1 MNHEY and CDR2 SMNVEV (reference sequence). The V segment lost 0 bases and the J segment 4 bases; nucleotides outside the gene matches: 11. The CDR3 spans 17 residues. The CDR3 protein is CASSLSGTGVAGYGYTF. The CDR3 coding sequence is TGTGCCAGCAGTTTATCGGGAACAGGGGTCGCCGGCTATGGCTACACCTTC.

This chain links TRBV6-5 with TRBJ1-1; D gene uncertain. The CDR3 runs to 13 residues. V dropped 2 bases and J dropped 4 bases, with 8 bases sitting between them. Germline V gives CDR1 MNHEY, CDR2 SVGAGI. The CDR3, as DNA: TGTGCCAGCAGTTACGAGGCGGGCACTGAAGCTTTCTTT. Residues: CASSYEAGTEAFF.

The rearrangement joins TRBV27 to TRBJ2-3; the D gene is possibly TRBD1 (6 bases). The CDR3 is 14 amino acids. CDR1 is MNHEY, CDR2 SMNVEV, per germline (reference sequence). Trimming removed 4 bases at V and 4 bases at J, with 12 bases between. For the CDR3, the DNA is TGTGCCAGCAGTTCCTACAGGGTTGCAGATACGCAGTATTTT. Residues: CASSSYRVADTQYF.

This chain links TRBV27 with TRBJ2-4, with D tentatively TRBD2 (6 bases). Germline V lookup: CDR1 MNHEY, CDR2 SMNVEV (reference sequence). Trimming left V 6 bases short and J 5 bases short, with 23 bases between. The CDR3 sequence is 17 residues long. The CDR3 loop is CASRPRMGGGLQNIQYF. Here the CDR3 DNA reads TGTGCCAGCAGACCGAGGATGGGGGGAGGTCTCCAAAACATTCAGTACTTC.

A note on this clone: Other nucleotide sequences in the sample specify the same CDR3. The chain joins TRBV7-9 to TRBJ2-2; D is undetermined. The V gene's germline CDR1 is SEHNR and CDR2 FQNEAQ (reference sequence). The CDR3 is 13 amino acids. The V end was cut by 2 bases, the J end by 3 bases, with 4 bases between. CDR3 region: CASSLLDTGELFF. The CDR3 DNA sequence: TGTGCCAGCAGCTTATTGGACACCGGGGAGCTGTTTTTT.

This rearrangement joins TRBV5-6 to TRBJ2-1, with a weak D call TRBD1 (5 bases). The V gene lost 0 bases and the J gene lost 4 bases, with 11 bases spanning the gap. Germline V gene sequence: CDR1 SGHDT, CDR2 YYEEEE. CDR3 length: 15 amino acids. The CDR3 loop reads CASSLGQGTYNEQFF. DNA of the CDR3: TGTGCCAGCAGCTTGGGGCAGGGAACTTACAATGAGCAGTTCTTC.

The V call is TRBV5-1, the J call TRBJ2-3, with TRBD2 matching over 7 bases. This CDR3 spans 15 amino acids. Trimming at V came to 4 bases and at J to 5 bases, leaving 10 bases not matched to a gene. Germline V gene lookup returns CDR1 SGHRS and CDR2 YFSETQ. This CDR3 is CASSPREGAVDTQYF. In DNA, the CDR3 is TGCGCCAGCAGCCCAAGGGAGGGCGCGGTAGATACGCAGTATTTT.

The V and J genes are TRBV7-9 and TRBJ1-5, with 7 positions matching TRBD1. The germline gives CDR1 SEHNR, CDR2 FQNEAQ (reference sequence). Unmatched junction bases numbered 4, after V lost 4 bases and J lost 7 bases. The CDR3 covers 13 residues. The CDR3 protein is CASSSTGEQPQHF. The CDR3 DNA reads TGTGCCAGCAGCTCTACAGGGGAACAGCCCCAGCATTTT.

The chain has TRBV7-6 and TRBJ2-1; 7 bases agree with TRBD2. Germline V gene sequence: CDR1 SGHVS, CDR2 FNYEAQ. The J segment lost 2 bases and the V segment lost 1 base, leaving 5 bases of the junction unmatched. CDR3 length equals 16 residues. CDR3 protein: CASSLDGGVPYNEQFF. CDR3 DNA sequence: TGTGCCAGCAGCTTAGATGGGGGGGTGCCCTACAATGAGCAGTTCTTC.

The chain carries TRBV2 and TRBJ2-1; 8 bases fit TRBD2. This CDR3 is 10 amino acids long. Germline loops: CDR1 SNHLY, CDR2 FYNNEI. V lost 8 bases and J lost 15; bases outside the gene matches: 6. This chain's CDR3 is CASLGRAWFF. The CDR3 nucleotides read TGTGCCAGCCTCGGGAGGGCCTGGTTCTTC.

The gene calls are TRBV5-1 and TRBJ1-4, with 8 bases lining up with TRBD1. Germline CDR1 is SGHRS and CDR2 is YFSETQ. The CDR3 spans 14 residues. J was trimmed by 4 bases and V by 3 bases; bases with no gene match: 2. CDR3 protein: CASSSGGFNEKLFF. The DNA for the CDR3 is TGCGCCAGCAGCTCAGGGGGCTTTAATGAAAAACTGTTTTTT. Using reference TRBV5-1 and TRBJ1-4 for the parts outside the CDR3, the full variable domain is KAGVTQTPRYLIKTRGQQVTLSCSPISGHRSVSWYQQTPGQGLQFLFEYFSETQRNKGNFPGRFSGRQFSNSRSEMNVSTLELGDSALYLCASSSGGFNEKLFFGSGTQLSVL.

The chain has TRBV10-1 and TRBJ2-6, with 7 bases fitting TRBD1. With 0 bases clipped from V and 0 bases from J, the junction kept 2 bases outside the gene matches. CDR3 length: 17 amino acids. Germline V CDR1 and CDR2: WNHNN, SYGVQD (reference sequence). CDR3 residues: CASSESGQTSGANVLTF. The CDR3 nucleotides read TGCGCCAGCAGTGAGTCGGGACAGACCTCTGGGGCCAACGTCCTGACTTTC.

The chain combines TRBV5-1 with TRBJ2-1; 9 positions agree with TRBD2. Germline V gives CDR1 SGHRS, CDR2 YFSETQ. The CDR3 contains 18 residues. Germline trimming cut 0 bases from V and 7 bases from J; bases unmatched to any gene: 14. The CDR3 protein is CASSLEHSGRNLGNEQFF. DNA for the CDR3: TGCGCCAGCAGCTTGGAACATAGCGGGAGAAATCTCGGGAATGAGCAGTTCTTC.

The chain joins TRBV15 to TRBJ1-4; the D gene is possibly TRBD1 (5 bases). The CDR3 runs to 15 residues. Germline CDR1 and CDR2: LNHNV and YYDKDF (reference sequence). The V end was cut by 0 bases, the J end by 5 bases, with 10 bases between. The CDR3 here is CATSRDRGGNEKLFF. The DNA of the CDR3 is TGTGCCACCAGCAGAGATAGGGGAGGGAATGAAAAACTGTTTTTT.

This chain connects TRBV28 to TRBJ2-7; TRBD1 or TRBD2 may be the D gene (5 bases each). Germline V gene data show CDR1 as MDHEN and CDR2 as SYDVKM. There are 13 residues in the CDR3. V was trimmed by 4 bases and J by 3 bases, leaving 10 bases between them. In DNA form, the CDR3 reads TGTGCCAGCAGTTCTTGGGACCACTACGAGCAGTACTTC. This gives the protein CASSSWDHYEQYF.

This clone came up once. The chain joins TRBV5-4 to TRBJ2-7, with TRBD2 as a possible D gene (7 bases). From germline, CDR1 is SGHNT and CDR2 YYREEE (reference sequence). This CDR3 is built from 15 residues. V lost 0 bases to trimming and J lost 6 bases, with 16 bases between them. Written as DNA, the CDR3 is TGTGCCAGCAGCTTGGGACTAGCAGGGGAGATCGAGCAGTACTTC. Encoded protein: CASSLGLAGEIEQYF.

This clone was detected a few times. CDR3: CASSLWLVGKGGEKLFF. The CDR3 DNA follows: TGTGCCAGCAGTTTATGGCTCGTGGGAAAAGGAGGTGAAAAACTGTTTTTT. V is TRBV28 and J is TRBJ1-4; D gene unclear. V lost 0 bases to trimming and J lost 7 bases, with 18 bases between them. The CDR3 loop spans 17 amino acids. The germline gives CDR1 MDHEN, CDR2 SYDVKM. The entire variable domain, with the rest obtained from reference TRBV28 and TRBJ1-4, is as follows: DVKVTQSSRYLVKRTGEKVFLECVQDMDHENMFWYRQDPGLGLRLIYFSYDVKMKEKGDIPEGYSVSREKKERFSLILESASTNQTSMYLCASSLWLVGKGGEKLFFGSGTQLSVL.

The chain uses TRBV28 and TRBJ2-7; 11 bases align to TRBD2. V gave up 3 bases and J gave up 4 bases; unmatched junction bases: 5. The length of the CDR3 is 15 residues. CDR1 is MDHEN and CDR2 is SYDVKM in the germline V gene. In nucleotides, the CDR3 is TGTGCCAGCAGTTTTAGGGCTAGCGGGAGGTACGAGCAGTACTTC. Encoded protein: CASSFRASGRYEQYF.

The rearrangement links TRBV7-3 to TRBJ2-1; TRBD2 aligns across 7 bases. The CDR3 loop spans 15 amino acids. CDR1 is SGHTA and CDR2 is FQGTGA in the germline V gene. Trimming cost V 0 bases and J 4 bases; bases outside gene matches: 3. The CDR3 DNA is TGTGCCAGCAGCTTAACTAGCGGGCTTTACAATGAGCAGTTCTTC. Its protein is CASSLTSGLYNEQFF.

The rearrangement joins TRBV29-1 to TRBJ1-2; no clear D. Germline CDR1 SQVTM, CDR2 ANQGSEA. This CDR3 contains 11 residues. Deletions cut 4 bases from V and 3 bases from J, with 6 bases between. The CDR3: CSVAGDYGYTF. The CDR3 coding sequence is TGCAGCGTTGCGGGAGACTATGGCTACACCTTC.

The CDR3 DNA is TGTGCCAGCAGTTTGCTCGGCGGACAATCCTATGGCTACACCTTC. Its protein is CASSLLGGQSYGYTF. V is TRBV14 and J is TRBJ1-2, with D possibly being TRBD1 (5 bases). CDR1 and CDR2 from the germline V gene are SGHDN and FVKESK. Trimming removed 6 bases at V and 4 bases at J, with 18 bases between. The CDR3 runs to 15 residues.

V usage is TRBV10-2 and J usage is TRBJ2-3, with 7 positions matching TRBD2. V shed 7 bases, J shed 5 bases, and the junction held 21 bases outside the gene matches. CDR1 WSHSY and CDR2 SAAADI come from the germline V gene. CDR3 size: 18 residues. The CDR3 is CASTALGREPPFLDTQYF. Written as DNA, the CDR3 is TGCGCCAGCACCGCCCTGGGGAGGGAGCCCCCGTTCTTAGATACGCAGTATTTT.

The rearrangement links TRBV5-4 to TRBJ1-2; no clear D gene. V lost 4 bases, J lost 0 bases, and 7 bases lay in between. There are 13 residues in the CDR3. Per germline, CDR1 SGHNT and CDR2 YYREEE (reference sequence). The CDR3 DNA is TGTGCCAGCAGCCCGAGGCCTAACTATGGCTACACCTTC. As protein: CASSPRPNYGYTF.

V usage is TRBV19 and J usage is TRBJ2-5; D is uncertain. Germline values: CDR1 LNHDA, CDR2 SQIVND (reference sequence). V was trimmed by 10 bases and J by 5 bases, leaving 11 bases between them. The CDR3 totals 11 residues. CDR3 in amino acids: CAIERRETQYF. In DNA form, the CDR3 reads TGTGCCATTGAACGACGGGAGACCCAGTACTTC.

The chain links TRBV19 to TRBJ1-1; D not certain. The CDR3 has 13 residues. V gave up 3 bases and J gave up 3 bases, with 8 bases separating them. Per the germline V gene, CDR1 is LNHDA and CDR2 is SQIVND (reference sequence). The CDR3 region has the DNA TGTGCCAGTAGTATGGTTGCTTACACTGAAGCTTTCTTT. Amino acid sequence: CASSMVAYTEAFF.

In DNA form, the CDR3 reads TGTGCCTGGAGTGGCGGTCAGGGAGTCAATGAGCAGTTCTTC. It codes for CAWSGGQGVNEQFF. The chain recombines TRBV30 with TRBJ2-1; D is possibly TRBD1 or TRBD2 (5 bases each). The CDR3 covers 14 residues. V gave up 1 base and J gave up 6 bases, with 13 bases separating them. The germline V gene encodes CDR1 GTSNPN and CDR2 SVGIG (reference sequence).

This chain joins TRBV25-1 and TRBJ2-7, with 9 bases lining up with TRBD2. The V gene end was trimmed by 7 bases and the J gene end by 0 bases; junction bases not matched to a gene: 4. CDR1 MGHDK and CDR2 SYGVNS come from the germline V gene. The CDR3 has 14 amino acids. CDR3 residues: CASNLAGFSYEQYF. DNA of the CDR3: TGTGCCAGCAATCTAGCGGGGTTCTCCTACGAGCAGTACTTC.